The clone carrying this T cell receptor beta chain showed up just a few times. The antigen remains unidentified. The entry originates in a study of T-cell reconstitution after alpha-beta-depleted transplantation in children. Study results and caveats: At around two months after transplant, the alpha-beta T cells were reportedly derived from several hundred expanded clones that came from non-depleted graft cells. Newly produced T cells mostly provided counts and TCRbeta diversity after one year, as hyperexpanded clones declined.

Unique molecular identifiers were incorporated when the TCRbeta library was constructed. MiXCR was run by TCRdb on the PCR reads, yielding one entry per CDR3 protein. The sample lists about 980,000 distinct CDR3 sequences, 25% to 35% occurring once. Germline V gene data show CDR1 as MDHEN and CDR2 as SYDVKM. Trimming shortened V by 3 bases and J by 5 bases, and 11 bases separated the two germline ends. This CDR3 spans 13 amino acids. This chain joins TRBV28 and TRBJ2-7; D is undetermined. Sequencing used PBMCs, mostly from graft donor cells, obtained 360 days after TCRalphabeta/CD19-depleted stem cell transplant. The sequence was obtained from a boy under two years old who had a stem cell transplant for SCID, so the T cells may come from the graft donor. In DNA, the CDR3 is TGTGCCAGCAGTTTCTTACAGTTCAACGAGCAGTACTTC. Protein sequence: CASSFLQFNEQYF. The full variable domain, completed using reference TRBV28 and TRBJ2-7, is DVKVTQSSRYLVKRTGEKVFLECVQDMDHENMFWYRQDPGLGLRLIYFSYDVKMKEKGDIPEGYSVSREKKERFSLILESASTNQTSMYLCASSFLQFNEQYFGPGTRLTVT.